Shown below are 12 T cell receptor beta chains from a single sample sequenced in a study of breast tumors, draining lymph nodes, adjacent tissues. Breast cancer patients provided tissue from their axillary draining lymph nodes. TCRdb reprocessed the multiplex PCR reads with MiXCR, giving one entry per CDR3 protein. The sample yields 150,000 to 200,000 distinct CDR3 sequences, about 33% seen once. The specimen was axillary lymph node tissue. These receptor sequences come from a female donor with breast cancer. Some clones in this sample may be carry-over from other donors' samples.

The chain combines TRBV12-3 or TRBV12-4 with TRBJ2-1; D is unclear. Trimming cost V 2 bases and J 8 bases, with 7 bases left between them. This CDR3 spans 12 amino acids. For the CDR3, the DNA is TGTGCCAGCAGTTTAATGCCCTATGAGCAGTTCTTC. Residues: CASSLMPYEQFF.

Many counts were recorded for this clonotype. CDR3: CASSLGHQPQHF. The CDR3 DNA reads as TGTGCCAGCAGCTTAGGCCATCAGCCCCAGCATTTT. The chain joins TRBV3-1 to TRBJ1-5; D is unresolved. From germline, CDR1 is LGHDT and CDR2 YNNKEL (reference sequence). CDR3 length equals 12 residues. V dropped 5 bases and J dropped 5 bases, with 7 bases sitting between them.

This clonotype was picked up many times. The chain recombines TRBV19 with TRBJ1-5; no reliable D call. CDR3 size: 13 residues. V lost 8 bases and J lost 4, with 12 bases in between. CDR1 is LNHDA and CDR2 is SQIVND in the germline V gene (reference sequence). The CDR3 region is CASSALKNQPQHF. The DNA for the CDR3 is TGTGCCAGTTCAGCCTTGAAGAATCAGCCCCAGCATTTT.

This clonotype was detected ten times or more. The chain couples TRBV19 to TRBJ1-6; 11 positions match TRBD1. CDR3 length: 17 amino acids. V shed 5 bases, J shed 8 bases, and the junction held 11 bases outside the gene matches. Germline CDR1 reads LNHDA; CDR2 reads SQIVND (reference sequence). This CDR3 is CASSLGTGGSGYSPLHF. The CDR3 DNA sequence: TGTGCCAGTAGTCTCGGGACAGGGGGATCGGGATATTCACCCCTCCACTTT.

This clonotype has just a few counts. This chain links TRBV18 with TRBJ2-1; perhaps D is TRBD1 or TRBD2 (5 bases each). CDR1 and CDR2 (germline): KGHSH, LQKENI. CDR3 length: 17 amino acids. Trimming removed 1 base from V and 7 bases from J, with 20 bases in between. The DNA for the CDR3 is TGTGCCAGCTCACCACAAACCGGGACCGAGCTAGTAAATGAGCAGTTCTTC. Translating gives CASSPQTGTELVNEQFF.

The chain uses TRBV11-2 and TRBJ2-3, with 12 bases identical to TRBD2. There are 16 residues in the CDR3. The V gene end was trimmed by 6 bases and the J gene end by 11 bases; junction bases not matched to a gene: 15. The germline V gene has CDR1 SGHAT and CDR2 FQNNGV. CDR3 coding DNA: TGTGCCAGCAGTTACAGGACTAGCGGGACTAACAATGAGCAGTATTTT. It specifies CASSYRTSGTNNEQYF.

This clonotype has a handful of counts. A much larger clone differs by one base, so this may be a read error. This sequence joins TRBV4-3 and TRBJ2-1; no definite D call. The germline V gene encodes CDR1 LGHNA and CDR2 YSLEER. The CDR3 sequence is 15 residues long. DNA of the CDR3: TGCGCCAGCAGCCAAGATACGTCGTACTACAATGAGCAGTCCTTC. Translated, it gives CASSQDTSYYNEQSF.

This clonotype was seen repeatedly, ten times or more. This rearrangement joins TRBV7-9 to TRBJ1-6; D gene unclear. The CDR3 runs to 13 residues. The germline CDR1 and CDR2 sequences are SEHNR and FQNEAQ (reference sequence). V was cut by 5 bases and J by 9 bases, with 11 bases left in between. The CDR3 region is CASSLAVGSPLHF. CDR3 bases: TGTGCCAGCAGCCTCGCCGTGGGTTCACCCCTCCACTTT. Full variable domain (missing parts from reference TRBV7-9 and TRBJ1-6): DTGVSQNPRHKITKRGQNVTFRCDPISEHNRLYWYRQTLGQGPEFLTYFQNEAQLEKSRLLSDRFSAERPKGSFSTLEIQRTEQGDSAMYLCASSLAVGSPLHFGNGTRLTVT.

Here the CDR3 DNA reads TGTGCCAGCAGCCCGGGCCCTGTGGGTACGGATTCACCCCTCCACTTT. Residues: CASSPGPVGTDSPLHF. The genes are TRBV11-2 and TRBJ1-6; D not resolved. Looked up from germline, CDR1 is SGHAT and CDR2 is FQNNGV. V lost 5 bases, J lost 8 bases, and 19 bases lay in between. This CDR3 is built from 16 residues. Filled out from reference TRBV11-2 and TRBJ1-6, the complete variable domain reads EAGVAQSPRYKIIEKRQSVAFWCNPISGHATLYWYQQILGQGPKLLIQFQNNGVVDDSQLPKDRFSAERLKGVDSTLKIQPAKLEDSAVYLCASSPGPVGTDSPLHFGNGTRLTVT.

Comments on this clonotype: A much larger clone differs from this one at a single base, so this may be a read error. The chain carries TRBV3-1 and TRBJ1-2; 7 bases align to TRBD1. There are 15 residues in the CDR3. Looked up from germline, CDR1 is LGHDT and CDR2 is YNNKEL (reference sequence). The CDR3 is CASSPRDRVNYGHTF. DNA of the CDR3: TGTGCCAGCAGTCCCCGGGACAGAGTTAACTATGGCCACACCTTC.

This clonotype was detected ten times or more. The chain is built from TRBV25-1 and TRBJ2-3; D is unclear. The germline V gene has CDR1 MGHDK and CDR2 SYGVNS. With 3 bases removed from V and 2 bases from J, the gap between germline ends came to 9 bases. The CDR3 is 14 residues long. Written as DNA, the CDR3 is TGTGCCAGCAGTGACTCCACCTACACAGATACGCAGTATTTT. Residues: CASSDSTYTDTQYF.

As to this clonotype: The germline gene is not matched at one end of the junction; a read error may be the cause. The chain couples TRBV6-2 or TRBV6-3 to TRBJ2-2; D is tentatively TRBD1 or TRBD2 (6 bases each). Germline V gene data show CDR1 as MNHEY and CDR2 as SVGEGT. This CDR3 has 16 amino acids. The CDR3 DNA reads TGTGCCAGCATTCCACGAGGGGGGCGGAAGACCGGGGAGCTGTCTTTT. This translates into CASIPRGGRKTGELSF.